The 22 T cell receptor beta chains presented below share a single source sample, sequenced in a study of post-analysis software for immune sequencing data. Study observations and caveats: Comparison of patients with controls showed 5 or 6 TRBV segments more frequent in patients, TRBV5-6, TRBV5-1 and TRBV20-1 among them.

Prepared libraries of TCR beta cDNA carried unique molecular identifiers. TCRdb re-called the PCR reads with MiXCR, one entry per CDR3 protein. The sample yields about 770,000 distinct CDR3 sequences, 35% to 55% seen once. For these TCRs, the target antigens are not known. The specimen was blood. The source of these receptors is a girl between 10 and 17 years old with multiple sclerosis.

This clonotype came up a few times. The chain combines TRBV6-1 with TRBJ2-3; no firm D call. Germline CDR1 reads MNHNS; CDR2 reads SASEGT. Trimming pared 0 bases from V and 0 bases from J, leaving 13 bases between. The CDR3 is made up of 17 amino acids. The CDR3 reads CASSEALVQPSTDTQYF. CDR3 DNA sequence: TGTGCCAGCAGTGAAGCGCTTGTCCAGCCCAGCACAGATACGCAGTATTTT.

This clonotype occurred a few times. V usage is TRBV2 and J usage is TRBJ1-1; D uncertain. From germline, CDR1 is SNHLY and CDR2 FYNNEI. V was trimmed by 6 bases and J by 0 bases, leaving 11 bases between them. The CDR3 contains 14 residues. CDR3 sequence (DNA): TGTGCCAGCAGCCCCTCTGATGTGAACACTGAAGCTTTCTTT. This sequence encodes CASSPSDVNTEAFF.

The rearrangement joins TRBV30 to TRBJ1-4; no clear D. Trimming shortened V by 4 bases and J by 0 bases, and 9 bases separated the two germline ends. CDR3 size: 14 residues. From germline, CDR1 is GTSNPN and CDR2 SVGIG (reference sequence). CDR3 nucleotide sequence: TGTGCCTGGAACCCGTATGCAACTAATGAAAAACTGTTTTTT. Translated, it gives CAWNPYATNEKLFF. Looking up the rest from reference TRBV30 and TRBJ1-4 gives the full variable domain: SQTIHQWPATLVQPVGSPLSLECTVEGTSNPNLYWYRQAAGRGLQLLFYSVGIGQISSEVPQNLSASRPQDRQFILSSKKLLLSDSGFYLCAWNPYATNEKLFFGSGTQLSVL.

The rearrangement uses TRBV2 and TRBJ2-7; tentative D call: TRBD2 (5 bases). The DNA end is a closer match to TRBJ2-5, so the J assignment may be wrong. Looked up from germline, CDR1 is SNHLY and CDR2 is FYNNEI. CDR3 length: 15 residues. The CDR3 DNA sequence: TGTGCCAGCAGTGAAGCGCTTGGACTTCTGGAGACCCAGTACTTC. It codes for CASSEALGLLETQYF.

V is TRBV6-1 and J is TRBJ2-3, with 7 bases identical to TRBD2. The CDR3 is made up of 15 amino acids. The V gene end was trimmed by 5 bases and the J gene end by 4 bases; junction bases not matched to a gene: 9. Germline V CDR1 and CDR2: MNHNS, SASEGT. Here the CDR3 DNA reads TGTGCCAGCAGTCCACCGACTAGCAGCGCAGATACGCAGTATTTT. As protein: CASSPPTSSADTQYF.

The sample holds a few counts of this clonotype. This rearrangement joins TRBV29-1 to TRBJ2-7; 7 bases align to TRBD1. The CDR3 length is 13 residues. Trimming cost V 1 base and J 3 bases; bases outside gene matches: 3. In germline, CDR1 is SQVTM, CDR2 ANQGSEA. Here the CDR3 DNA reads TGCAGCGTTGAAGTGCCAGGGGGCTACGAGCAGTACTTC. Residues: CSVEVPGGYEQYF.

The chain carries TRBV7-9 and TRBJ2-3; TRBD2 aligns across 12 bases. Germline loops: CDR1 SEHNR, CDR2 FQNEAQ (reference sequence). The ends lost 5 bases at V and 3 bases at J; junction bases unmatched: 3. The CDR3 covers 15 residues. CDR3 residues: CASSHGLAGTDTQYF. As DNA, the CDR3 is TGTGCCAGCAGCCATGGACTAGCGGGGACAGATACGCAGTATTTT.

The genes are TRBV20-1 and TRBJ2-7; 10 nucleotides match TRBD1. Germline trimming cut 0 bases from V and 3 bases from J; bases unmatched to any gene: 5. CDR3 length: 15 residues. The germline gives CDR1 DFQATT, CDR2 SNEGSKA (reference sequence). CDR3 amino acids: CSARDRQGAIYEQYF. The CDR3, as DNA: TGCAGTGCTAGAGACAGACAGGGGGCTATCTACGAGCAGTACTTC.

This clonotype was observed a single time. The CDR3 DNA reads as TGTGCCAGCAGTGAAGGGGGAGGACGCGAGCAGTACTTC. As protein: CASSEGGGREQYF. The V and J genes are TRBV6-1 and TRBJ2-7, with D perhaps TRBD2 (6 bases). Trimming removed 1 base from V and 6 bases from J, with 10 bases in between. CDR1 and CDR2 (germline): MNHNS, SASEGT. There are 13 residues in the CDR3.

V and J are TRBV12-3 or TRBV12-4 and TRBJ2-7; 10 bases agree with TRBD1. The CDR3 length is 16 residues. Trimming cost V 6 bases and J 5 bases; bases outside gene matches: 13. In nucleotides, the CDR3 is TGTGCCAGCAGACGGACAGGGGGGATAACCGGTCACGAGCAGTACTTC. Residues: CASRRTGGITGHEQYF.

The chain carries TRBV6-6 and TRBJ2-4; no firm D call. Germline values: CDR1 MNHNY, CDR2 SVGAGI (reference sequence). The CDR3 extends over 11 amino acids. The CDR3 DNA follows: TGTGCATCACGGAAGGAGAACGGGCAGTACTTC. Protein: CASRKENGQYF.

This chain connects TRBV5-1 to TRBJ2-5, with D unresolved. V lost 3 bases and J lost 0, with 9 bases in between. Germline CDR1 SGHRS, CDR2 YFSETQ. CDR3 length: 14 residues. DNA for the CDR3: TGCGCCAGCAGCTGGGCTTTGGACCAAGAGACCCAGTACTTC. It translates to CASSWALDQETQYF. The variable domain in full, with the rest retrieved from reference TRBV5-1 and TRBJ2-5, is KAGVTQTPRYLIKTRGQQVTLSCSPISGHRSVSWYQQTPGQGLQFLFEYFSETQRNKGNFPGRFSGRQFSNSRSEMNVSTLELGDSALYLCASSWALDQETQYFGPGTRLLVL.

The chain combines TRBV11-2 with TRBJ2-3, with 8 bases aligning to TRBD2. CDR3 length: 15 amino acids. Trimming at V came to 5 bases and at J to 4 bases, leaving 8 bases not matched to a gene. CDR1 and CDR2 from the germline V gene are SGHAT and FQNNGV. CDR3 sequence reads: CASSDLAGGADTQYF. CDR3 coding DNA: TGTGCCAGCAGCGACCTCGCGGGGGGCGCAGATACGCAGTATTTT.

There are a few counts of this clonotype. The chain carries TRBV4-3 and TRBJ2-1; 8 positions agree with TRBD2. The CDR3 sequence is 17 residues long. V dropped 0 bases and J dropped 5; count of bases not matched to a gene: 9. In germline, CDR1 is LGHNA, CDR2 YSLEER. In nucleotides, the CDR3 is TGCGCCAGCAGCCAAGATCCCACTAGCGGTTCCCACAATGAGCAGTTCTTC. Amino acids: CASSQDPTSGSHNEQFF.

The chain combines TRBV3-1 with TRBJ2-4, with D possibly TRBD2 on 6 matching bases. V dropped 2 bases and J dropped 8 bases, with 19 bases sitting between them. The CDR3 totals 16 residues. Looked up from germline, CDR1 is LGHDT and CDR2 is YNNKEL (reference sequence). The CDR3 spells CASSQNPRGGQDIQYF. DNA for the CDR3: TGTGCCAGCAGCCAAAACCCGCGGGGAGGCCAAGACATTCAGTACTTC.

This clonotype was seen more than once but under ten times. The rearrangement uses TRBV7-3 and TRBJ2-3; the match to TRBD1 covers 9 bases. The CDR3 covers 17 residues. Germline values: CDR1 SGHTA, CDR2 FQGTGA. The trim removed 1 base at V and 3 bases at J, leaving 8 bases unmatched. The CDR3 here is CASSLKGTGLSTDTQYF. The CDR3 DNA reads as TGTGCCAGCAGCTTAAAGGGGACAGGGTTGAGTACAGATACGCAGTATTTT.

This clonotype came up many times. V gene TRBV27 combines with J gene TRBJ2-7, with D perhaps TRBD1 (6 bases). The germline gives CDR1 MNHEY, CDR2 SMNVEV (reference sequence). The CDR3 is made up of 15 amino acids. Trimming took 5 bases from V and 2 from J, leaving 16 bases between them. CDR3 nucleotides: TGTGCCAGCAGTCCCGGGACATCAAGAACCTACGAGCAGTACTTC. This gives the protein CASSPGTSRTYEQYF.

This rearrangement joins TRBV7-2 to TRBJ1-2; D call uncertain. The CDR3 extends over 14 amino acids. Per the germline V gene, CDR1 is SGHTA and CDR2 is FQGNSA. The V end lost 7 bases, the J end lost 4 bases, and 16 bases lay between the germline ends. The CDR3 DNA sequence: TGTGCCAGCACCCCTAGATGGGCAATCTATGGCTACACCTTC. Its protein is CASTPRWAIYGYTF.

The table lists this clonotype with a few counts. This chain connects TRBV4-1 to TRBJ2-7; D is perhaps TRBD2 (5 bases). The germline V gene encodes CDR1 MGHRA and CDR2 YSYEKL. Trimming removed 0 bases from V and 2 bases from J, with 17 bases in between. CDR3 size: 17 residues. The CDR3 sequence: CASSQDPQAVHPYEQYF. The CDR3 DNA follows: TGCGCCAGCAGCCAAGATCCGCAAGCGGTCCACCCCTACGAGCAGTACTTC.

The chain links TRBV18 to TRBJ2-3; D perhaps matches TRBD2 (6 bases). The CDR3 is made up of 15 amino acids. Germline-derived CDR1 and CDR2 are KGHSH and LQKENI. Trimming cost V 2 bases and J 4 bases, with 13 bases left between them. The CDR3 DNA reads as TGTGCCAGCTCACCATCGGTATCGGGGGCAGATACGCAGTATTTT. It yields the protein CASSPSVSGADTQYF.

The chain couples TRBV11-3 to TRBJ2-1; TRBD2 agrees at 9 bases. Germline CDR1 SGHNT, CDR2 YENEEA. The CDR3 extends over 16 amino acids. V was clipped by 5 bases and J by 6 bases; unmatched bases: 11. CDR3 sequence: CASSLAGTSPTNEQFF. CDR3 nucleotide sequence: TGTGCCAGCAGCCTTGCGGGGACTAGCCCCACCAATGAGCAGTTCTTC.

The chain uses TRBV6-1 and TRBJ2-1, with D perhaps TRBD2 (7 bases). The CDR3 length is 17 residues. Germline-derived CDR1 and CDR2 are MNHNS and SASEGT. The V and J ends lost 2 bases and 8 bases respectively, with 22 bases between them. For the CDR3, the DNA is TGTGCCAGCAGTGAAAGGGCCCCAAGGGGGGGATGGGATGAGCAGTTCTTC. This gives the protein CASSERAPRGGWDEQFF.